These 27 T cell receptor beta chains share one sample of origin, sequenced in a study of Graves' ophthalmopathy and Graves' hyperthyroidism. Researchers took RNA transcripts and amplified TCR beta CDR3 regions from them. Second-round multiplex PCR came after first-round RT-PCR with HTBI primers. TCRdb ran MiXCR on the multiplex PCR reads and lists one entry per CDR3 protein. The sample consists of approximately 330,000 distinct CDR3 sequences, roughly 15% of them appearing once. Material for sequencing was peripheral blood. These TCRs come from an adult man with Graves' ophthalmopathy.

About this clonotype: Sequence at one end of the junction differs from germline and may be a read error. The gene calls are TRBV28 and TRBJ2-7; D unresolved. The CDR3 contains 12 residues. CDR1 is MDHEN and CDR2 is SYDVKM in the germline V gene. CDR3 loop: CASSLHSYEQCF. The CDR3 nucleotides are TGTGCCAGCAGTTTACACTCCTACGAGCAGTGCTTC.

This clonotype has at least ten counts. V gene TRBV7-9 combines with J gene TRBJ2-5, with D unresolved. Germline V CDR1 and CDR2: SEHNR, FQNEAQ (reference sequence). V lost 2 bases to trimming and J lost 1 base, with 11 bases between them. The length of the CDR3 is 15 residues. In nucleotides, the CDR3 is TGTGCCAGCAGCTTACAACGGGCCCGCCAAGAGACCCAGTACTTC. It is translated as CASSLQRARQETQYF. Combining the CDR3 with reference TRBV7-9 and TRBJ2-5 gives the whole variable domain DTGVSQNPRHKITKRGQNVTFRCDPISEHNRLYWYRQTLGQGPEFLTYFQNEAQLEKSRLLSDRFSAERPKGSFSTLEIQRTEQGDSAMYLCASSLQRARQETQYFGPGTRLLVL.

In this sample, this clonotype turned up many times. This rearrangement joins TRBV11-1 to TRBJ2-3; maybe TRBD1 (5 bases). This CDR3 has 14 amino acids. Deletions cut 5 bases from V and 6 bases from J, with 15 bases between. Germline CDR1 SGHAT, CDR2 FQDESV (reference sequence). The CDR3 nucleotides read TGTGCCAGCAGCGGACACCCTCCCATGGATACGCAGTATTTT. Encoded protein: CASSGHPPMDTQYF.

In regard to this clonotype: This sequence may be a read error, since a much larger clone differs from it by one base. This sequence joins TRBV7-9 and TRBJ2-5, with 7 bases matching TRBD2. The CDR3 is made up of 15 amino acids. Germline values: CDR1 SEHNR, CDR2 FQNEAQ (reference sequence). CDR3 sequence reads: CASSPSGHKQETPYF. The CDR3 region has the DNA TGTGCCAGCAGCCCTAGCGGACACAAACAAGAGACCCCGTACTTC.

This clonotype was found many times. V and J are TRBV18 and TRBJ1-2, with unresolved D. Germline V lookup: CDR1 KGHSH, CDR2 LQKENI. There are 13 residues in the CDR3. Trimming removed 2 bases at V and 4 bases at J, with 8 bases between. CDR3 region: CASSPLNSYGYTF. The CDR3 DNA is TGTGCCAGCTCACCATTGAACAGCTATGGCTACACCTTC.

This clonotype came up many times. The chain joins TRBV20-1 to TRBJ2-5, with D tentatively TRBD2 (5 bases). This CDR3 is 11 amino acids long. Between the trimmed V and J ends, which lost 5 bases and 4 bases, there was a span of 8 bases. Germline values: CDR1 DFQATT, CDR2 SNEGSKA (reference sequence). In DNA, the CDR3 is TGCAGTGCTTTCGCGGGAGAGACCCAGTACTTC. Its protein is CSAFAGETQYF.

This chain's CDR3 is CASIPSGVLAGVYEQYF. The CDR3 DNA reads as TGTGCCAGCATCCCCTCGGGCGTCCTAGCGGGAGTCTACGAGCAGTACTTC. The chain uses TRBV6-2 or TRBV6-3 and TRBJ2-7; 10 bases line up with TRBD2. The V and J ends lost 7 bases and 3 bases, in that order; junction bases with no gene match: 15. Per germline, CDR1 MNHEY and CDR2 SVGEGT. This CDR3 region has 17 residues.

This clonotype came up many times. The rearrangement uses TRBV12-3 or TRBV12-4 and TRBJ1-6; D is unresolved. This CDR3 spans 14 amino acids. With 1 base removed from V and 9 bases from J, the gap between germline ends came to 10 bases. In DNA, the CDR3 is TGTGCCAGCAGTTTAGGCACGGCGGGTTCACCCCTCCACTTT. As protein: CASSLGTAGSPLHF.

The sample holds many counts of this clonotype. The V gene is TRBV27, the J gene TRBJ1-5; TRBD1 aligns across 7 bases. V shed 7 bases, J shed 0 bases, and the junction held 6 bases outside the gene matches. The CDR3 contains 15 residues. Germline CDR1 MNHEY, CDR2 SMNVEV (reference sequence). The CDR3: CASTRDSNSNQPQHF. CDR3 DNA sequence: TGTGCCAGCACCAGGGACAGTAATAGCAATCAGCCCCAGCATTTT.

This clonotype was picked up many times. CDR3 in DNA: TGTGCCAGCAGACGGGGGGCAGGACAGGGGGAAAAAGCTAACTATGGCTACACCTTC. Translating gives CASRRGAGQGEKANYGYTF. The chain couples TRBV6-4 to TRBJ1-2, with 10 bases lining up with TRBD1. V lost 6 bases to trimming and J lost 0 bases; unmatched junction nucleotides: 16. This CDR3 region has 19 residues. CDR1 MRHNA and CDR2 SNTAGT come from the germline V gene.

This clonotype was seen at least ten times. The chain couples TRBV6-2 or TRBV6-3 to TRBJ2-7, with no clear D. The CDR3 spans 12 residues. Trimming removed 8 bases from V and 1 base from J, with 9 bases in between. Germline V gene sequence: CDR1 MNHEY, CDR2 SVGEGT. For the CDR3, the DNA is TGTGCCAGCGGCGGCGGATCCTACGAGCAGTACTTC. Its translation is CASGGGSYEQYF.

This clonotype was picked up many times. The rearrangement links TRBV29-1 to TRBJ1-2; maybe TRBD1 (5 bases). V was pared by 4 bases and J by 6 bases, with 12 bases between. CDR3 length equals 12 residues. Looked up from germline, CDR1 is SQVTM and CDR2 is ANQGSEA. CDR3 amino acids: CSVGARENGYTF. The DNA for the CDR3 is TGCAGCGTTGGTGCCAGGGAGAATGGCTACACCTTC.

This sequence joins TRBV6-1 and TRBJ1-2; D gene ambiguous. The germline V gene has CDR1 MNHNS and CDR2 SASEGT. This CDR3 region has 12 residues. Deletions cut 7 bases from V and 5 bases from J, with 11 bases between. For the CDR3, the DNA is TGTGCCAGCAAAGAAAGGAAGTATGGCTACACCTTC. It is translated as CASKERKYGYTF.

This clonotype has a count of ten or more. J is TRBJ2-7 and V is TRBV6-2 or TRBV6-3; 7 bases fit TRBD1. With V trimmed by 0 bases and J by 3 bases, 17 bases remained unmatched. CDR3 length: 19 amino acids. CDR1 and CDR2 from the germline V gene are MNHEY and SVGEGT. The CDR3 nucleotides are TGTGCCAGCAGTTACTCGAATTCTCGTCGCCGGGACAGACACTACGAGCAGTACTTC. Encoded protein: CASSYSNSRRRDRHYEQYF.

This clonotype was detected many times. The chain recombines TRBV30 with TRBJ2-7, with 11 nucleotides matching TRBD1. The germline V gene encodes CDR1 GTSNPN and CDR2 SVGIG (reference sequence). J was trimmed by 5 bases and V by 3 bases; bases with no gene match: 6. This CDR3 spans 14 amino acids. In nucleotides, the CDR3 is TGTGCCTGGAGCACTGGACAGGGGGCCCACGAGCAGTACTTC. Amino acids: CAWSTGQGAHEQYF.

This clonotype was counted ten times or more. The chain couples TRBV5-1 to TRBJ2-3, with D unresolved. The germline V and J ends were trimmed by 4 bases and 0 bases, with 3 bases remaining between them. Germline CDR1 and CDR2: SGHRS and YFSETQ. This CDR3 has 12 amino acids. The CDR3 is CASSPSTDTQYF. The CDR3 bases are TGCGCCAGCAGCCCCAGCACAGATACGCAGTATTTT.

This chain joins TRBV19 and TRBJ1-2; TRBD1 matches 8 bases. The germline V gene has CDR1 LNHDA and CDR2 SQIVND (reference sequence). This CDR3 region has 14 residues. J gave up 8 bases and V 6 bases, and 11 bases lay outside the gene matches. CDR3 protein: CASRKPTGVRGYTF. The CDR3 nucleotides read TGTGCCAGTAGGAAACCGACAGGGGTACGCGGCTACACCTTC.

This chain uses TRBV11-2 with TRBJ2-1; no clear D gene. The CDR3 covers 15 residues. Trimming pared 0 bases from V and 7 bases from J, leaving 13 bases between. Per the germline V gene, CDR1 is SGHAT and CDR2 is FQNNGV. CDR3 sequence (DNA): TGTGCCAGCAGCTTAGAGCTGGGTCTGGAGAATGAGCAGTTCTTC. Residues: CASSLELGLENEQFF.

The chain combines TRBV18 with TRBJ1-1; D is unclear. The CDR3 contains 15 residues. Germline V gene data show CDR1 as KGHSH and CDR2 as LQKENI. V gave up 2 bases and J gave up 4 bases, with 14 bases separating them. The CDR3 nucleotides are TGTGCCAGCTCACCATTTGAGAAACTGAGCACTGAAGCTTTCTTT. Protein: CASSPFEKLSTEAFF.

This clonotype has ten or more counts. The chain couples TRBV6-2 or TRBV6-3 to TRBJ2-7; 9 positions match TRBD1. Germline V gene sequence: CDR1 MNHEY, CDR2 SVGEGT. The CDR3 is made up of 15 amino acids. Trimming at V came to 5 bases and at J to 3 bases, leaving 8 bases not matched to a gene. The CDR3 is CASSLTDRGNYEQYF. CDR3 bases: TGTGCCAGCAGTCTCACGGACAGGGGTAACTACGAGCAGTACTTC.

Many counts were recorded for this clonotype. The DNA for the CDR3 is TGCAGTGCTAGGCCCCCGGGCCACTATGGCTACACCTTC. It encodes CSARPPGHYGYTF. The chain combines TRBV20-1 with TRBJ1-2; D uncertain. This CDR3 region has 13 residues. V was clipped by 3 bases and J by 3 bases, with 11 bases between them. Germline loops: CDR1 DFQATT, CDR2 SNEGSKA (reference sequence).

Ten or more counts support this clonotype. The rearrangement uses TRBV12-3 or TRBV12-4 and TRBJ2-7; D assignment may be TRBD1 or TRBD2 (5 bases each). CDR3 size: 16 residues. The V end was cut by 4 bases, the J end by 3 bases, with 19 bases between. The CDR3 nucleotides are TGTGCCAGCAGTTCGAGTCCCGGGACCGGTTTCTACGAGCAGTACTTC. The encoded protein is CASSSSPGTGFYEQYF.

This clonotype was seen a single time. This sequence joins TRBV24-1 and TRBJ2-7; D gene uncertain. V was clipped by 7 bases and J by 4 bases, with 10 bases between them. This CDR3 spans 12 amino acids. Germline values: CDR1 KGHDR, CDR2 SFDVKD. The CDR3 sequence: CATSSLGYEQYF. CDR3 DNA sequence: TGTGCCACCAGCTCCCTCGGGTACGAGCAGTACTTC.

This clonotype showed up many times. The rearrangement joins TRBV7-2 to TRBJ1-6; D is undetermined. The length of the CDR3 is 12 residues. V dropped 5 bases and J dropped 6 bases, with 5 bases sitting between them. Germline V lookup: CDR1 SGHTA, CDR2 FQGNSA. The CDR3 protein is CASSPPNSPLHF. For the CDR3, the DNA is TGTGCCAGCAGCCCCCCTAATTCACCCCTCCACTTT.

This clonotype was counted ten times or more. The CDR3 reads CASNLARTVYEQYF. In DNA form, the CDR3 reads TGTGCCAGCAATCTGGCGCGGACAGTCTACGAGCAGTACTTC. The chain joins TRBV6-2 or TRBV6-3 to TRBJ2-7, with D possibly being TRBD1 (6 bases). CDR3 length: 14 amino acids. Trimming stripped 7 bases from V and 3 bases from J, with 16 bases between. The germline gives CDR1 MNHEY, CDR2 SVGEGT.

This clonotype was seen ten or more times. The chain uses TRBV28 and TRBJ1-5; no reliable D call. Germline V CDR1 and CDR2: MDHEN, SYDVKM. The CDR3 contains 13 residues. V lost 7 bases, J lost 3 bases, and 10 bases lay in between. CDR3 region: CASNVRINQPQHF. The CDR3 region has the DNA TGTGCCAGCAATGTCCGAATCAATCAGCCCCAGCATTTT.

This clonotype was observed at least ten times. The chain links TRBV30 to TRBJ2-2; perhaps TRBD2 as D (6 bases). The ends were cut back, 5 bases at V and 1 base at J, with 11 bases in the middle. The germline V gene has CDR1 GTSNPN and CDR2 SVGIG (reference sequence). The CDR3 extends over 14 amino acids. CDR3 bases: TGTGCCTGGCAAGACGGGAGGAACACCGGGGAGCTGTTTTTT. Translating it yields CAWQDGRNTGELFF.